The rows below give T cell receptor beta chains drawn from one sample of a study of blood T cell repertoires in COVID-19. The table came from immunoSEQ multiplex PCR; TCRdb's copy has only in-frame clones and leaves some out. This sample yields hundreds of thousands of clones, of which 89% are seen a single time; 0.9% belongs to the top ten. Sequencing used peripheral blood. These receptors were taken from a man aged 18 to 29 with COVID-19, enrolled during active disease. Each CDR3 is given with its conserved first and last residue. D genes are given only for firm matches. The size entry is marked missing in some rows and otherwise reads once, few, many or a size class.

J gene	clone size	V gene	D gene	CDR3 DNA	CDR3 protein
TRBJ2-3	NA	TRBV7-9	TRBD2	TGTGCCAGCAGCTTAGTTGGGAGGGCAGATACGCAGTATTTT	CASSLVGRADTQYF
TRBJ2-2	NA	TRBV19	TRBD1	TGTGCCAGCTTGCCAGGGGGTCCGAACACCGGGGAGCTGTTTTTT	CASLPGGPNTGELFF
TRBJ1-2	NA	TRBV6-4	NA	TGTGCCAGCAGTGACCCCGGGACACTTTATGGCTACACCTTC	CASSDPGTLYGYTF
TRBJ1-2	NA	TRBV24-1	TRBD1	TGTGCCACCAGTGACCGGGACAGCAACGGCTACACCTTC	CATSDRDSNGYTF
TRBJ2-7	NA	TRBV4-1	TRBD2	TGCGCCAGCAGCCAATTCCGAGCGGGAGGATACGAGCAGTACTTC	CASSQFRAGGYEQYF
TRBJ2-2	NA	TRBV12-3/TRBV12-4	NA	TGTGCCAGCAGTTTTACGAGAACCGGGGAGCTGTTTTTT	CASSFTRTGELFF
TRBJ2-3	NA	TRBV5-4	NA	TGTGCCACCAGGGGAGGGGGGACAGATACGCAGTATTTT	CATRGGGTDTQYF
TRBJ1-1	once	TRBV30	NA	TGTGCCTGGAGTGTGGTCAGGAACACTGAAGCTTTCTTT	CAWSVVRNTEAFF
TRBJ1-2	NA	TRBV18	NA	TGTGCCAGCTCCCCCGAGGTTGACTATGGCTACACCTTC	CASSPEVDYGYTF
TRBJ1-5	NA	TRBV7-9	NA	TGTGCCAGCAGCCCCTCCCCAGGGGACCAGCCCCAGCATTTT	CASSPSPGDQPQHF
TRBJ2-3	NA	TRBV5-1	TRBD2	TGCGCCAGCAGCACCGGGGGGGCGAGAGATACGCAGTATTTT	CASSTGGARDTQYF
TRBJ2-7	NA	TRBV13	NA	TGTGCCAGCAGCGGCAGGGTTAACTCCTACGAGCAGTACTTC	CASSGRVNSYEQYF
TRBJ2-2	NA	TRBV11-3	TRBD2	TGTGCCAGCAGCTTAGATTGGACTAGCGGGAGGGCCCAATACACCGGGGAGCTGTTTTTT	CASSLDWTSGRAQYTGELFF
TRBJ2-5	NA	TRBV5-1	TRBD2	TGCGCCAGCAGCCATCGGACTAGCGGGGGGCTAGGAGAGACCCAGTACTTC	CASSHRTSGGLGETQYF
TRBJ1-4	NA	TRBV10-2	TRBD1	TGCGCCAGCAGTAGGGACAGTAGGAATGAAAAACTGTTTTTT	CASSRDSRNEKLFF
TRBJ2-6	NA	TRBV5-4	TRBD1	TGTGCCAGCAGCGCCGGACAGGGGAGCTCTGGGGCCAACGTCCTGACTTTC	CASSAGQGSSGANVLTF
TRBJ1-3	NA	TRBV12-3/TRBV12-4	NA	TGTGGCTTCAGGGGCCCTGGAAACACCATATATTTT	CGFRGPGNTIYF
TRBJ2-3	NA	TRBV10-1	NA	TGCGCCAGCAGTAGCGCGGGGGCCACCACAGATACGCAGTATTTT	CASSSAGATTDTQYF
TRBJ1-2	NA	TRBV5-1	NA	TGCGCCAGCAGCGCTGGGAGGGGGATCTATGGCTACACCTTC	CASSAGRGIYGYTF
TRBJ2-2	NA	TRBV7-9	TRBD1	TGTGCCAGCAGCTTAGTCGGGGACAGAGTTTTCACCGGGGAGCTGTTTTTT	CASSLVGDRVFTGELFF
TRBJ1-1	NA	TRBV6-5	TRBD1	TGTGCCAGCGGTCGGGACAGGGCTACATTCACTGAAGCTTTCTTT	CASGRDRATFTEAFF
TRBJ2-2	NA	TRBV19	NA	TGTGCCAGTAGTGTACAGGGTCCCGGGGAGCTGTTTTTT	CASSVQGPGELFF
TRBJ1-1	NA	TRBV27	NA	TGTGCCAGCAGTTTTAGCGGGAACACTGAAGCTTTCTTT	CASSFSGNTEAFF
TRBJ2-2	few	TRBV9	NA	TGTGCCAGCAGCGTAGCCGGGAGAGACACCGGGGAGCTGTTTTTT	CASSVAGRDTGELFF
TRBJ2-1	NA	TRBV10-3	TRBD2	TGTGCCATCAGTGAATATGGGACTAGCGGGGAGGGTGAGCAGTTCTTC	CAISEYGTSGEGEQFF
TRBJ2-7	NA	TRBV12-3/TRBV12-4	TRBD1	TGTGCCAGCAGTTTAGGGACAGGGCGCGAGCAGTACTTC	CASSLGTGREQYF
TRBJ2-7	NA	TRBV3-1/TRBV3-2	TRBD1	TGTGCCAGCAGCCCGGCTCTTAGGACAGGGGGTGGCGACGAGCAGTACTTC	CASSPALRTGGGDEQYF
TRBJ1-1	NA	TRBV30	NA	TGTGCCTGGAATTTTGGGGCGGACACTGAAGCTTTCTTT	CAWNFGADTEAFF
TRBJ1-6	few	TRBV9	TRBD1	TGTGCCAGCAGCGCAATACAGGGGGGTGATTCACCCCTCCACTTT	CASSAIQGGDSPLHF
TRBJ2-3	NA	TRBV7-9	TRBD2	TGTGCCAGCAGCTTAGTAGCGGGGGGAACTGATACGCAGTATTTT	CASSLVAGGTDTQYF
TRBJ1-1	NA	TRBV2	NA	TGTGCCAGCAGAGTTACAGACGGCACTGAAGCTTTCTTT	CASRVTDGTEAFF
TRBJ2-7	NA	TRBV7-2	NA	TGTGCCAGCAGCCAGACTAGCTCCTACGAGCAGTACTTC	CASSQTSSYEQYF
TRBJ2-1	NA	TRBV10-2	NA	TGCGCCAGCAGTGTAAACAGATTGAATGAGCAGTTCTTC	CASSVNRLNEQFF
TRBJ1-1	NA	TRBV4-2	NA	TGTGCCAGCAGCCAAGGGGATACAGGGAGGGATGAAGCTTTCTTT	CASSQGDTGRDEAFF
TRBJ1-5	NA	TRBV30	NA	TGTGCCTGGAACTCTAACAGGGATACTCAGCCCCAGCATTTT	CAWNSNRDTQPQHF
TRBJ2-7	NA	TRBV7-6	TRBD1	TGTGCCAGCAGCGGACAGGGGTCCTACGAGCAGTACTTC	CASSGQGSYEQYF
TRBJ2-5	NA	TRBV7-7	TRBD1	TGTGCTAGCAGCCTGGGGACAGCCACTGGAGAGACCCAGTACTTC	CASSLGTATGETQYF
TRBJ2-2	many	TRBV5-1	NA	TGCGCCAGCAGCTTGGGGCATCGGGACATCAACACCGGGGAGCTGTTTTTT	CASSLGHRDINTGELFF
TRBJ2-1	NA	TRBV3-1/TRBV3-2	NA	TGTGCCAGCAGCCAAGATAGGGGCTCCTACAATGAGCAGTTCTTC	CASSQDRGSYNEQFF
TRBJ2-6	NA	TRBV27	NA	TGTGCCAGCAGTTTAGGACAGGGAGGGTATGGGGCCAACGTCCTGACTTTC	CASSLGQGGYGANVLTF
TRBJ2-3	NA	TRBV11-2	NA	TGTGCCAGCAGCTTAGACGGGGGAAGCACAGATACGCAGTATTTT	CASSLDGGSTDTQYF
TRBJ2-1	NA	TRBV9	TRBD2	TGTGCCAGCAGCGGACAGGCTAGCGGGAGCAATGAGCAGTTCTTC	CASSGQASGSNEQFF
TRBJ2-1	NA	TRBV2	TRBD2	TGTGCCAGCAGTGAATTTGCGGCGGGAGGCAATGAGCAGTTCTTC	CASSEFAAGGNEQFF
TRBJ2-2	NA	TRBV29-1	NA	TGCAGCGTTCAAAGACAGACCGGGGAGCTGTTTTTT	CSVQRQTGELFF
TRBJ1-5	NA	TRBV19	TRBD1	TGTGCCAGTAGTATAGAACCACCGGGACAGGGGAGTAGCAATCAGCCCCAGCATTTT	CASSIEPPGQGSSNQPQHF
TRBJ1-1	few	TRBV5-4	TRBD1	TGTGCCAGCAGCTTCACAGGGGGTGGGAACACTGAAGCTTTCTTT	CASSFTGGGNTEAFF
TRBJ1-1	NA	TRBV24-1	NA	TGTGCCACCAGTGATCCCACAGGGAGGGAGACTGAAGCTTTCTTT	CATSDPTGRETEAFF
TRBJ2-3	NA	TRBV2	TRBD2	TGTGCCAGCAGTGAAGGTTACCTAGCGGGAGAGGGAGATACGCAGTATTTT	CASSEGYLAGEGDTQYF
TRBJ1-2	NA	TRBV19	NA	TGTGCCAGTAGTCCACAGAATTATGGCTACACCTTC	CASSPQNYGYTF
TRBJ2-7	NA	TRBV4-2	NA	TGTGCCAGCAGCCAAGATACGACCCGAGGGACTGTCTCCTACGAGCAGTACTTC	CASSQDTTRGTVSYEQYF
TRBJ1-1	NA	TRBV2	NA	TGTGCCAGCATACGGGGGGGACCAAACACTGAAGCTTTCTTT	CASIRGGPNTEAFF
TRBJ2-1	once	TRBV6-1	TRBD1	TGTGCCAGCAGTGAAATAAGGGGACAGGGGCTTGAGGAGCAGTTCTTC	CASSEIRGQGLEEQFF
TRBJ1-1	few	TRBV5-1	NA	TGCGCCAGCAGCTTGGAGCAGGGCGGCACTGAAGCTTTCTTT	CASSLEQGGTEAFF
TRBJ2-5	NA	TRBV3-1/TRBV3-2	TRBD2	TGTGCCAGCCGGGGACTAGCGGGGGGACAGACCCAGTACTTC	CASRGLAGGQTQYF
TRBJ2-2	NA	TRBV4-1	TRBD1	TGCGCCAGCAGCCAAACGGGACAGGGCCCCGGGGAGCTGTTTTTT	CASSQTGQGPGELFF
TRBJ2-5	NA	TRBV30	NA	TGTGCCTGGAGTAGCTGGGGCCGGGAGACCCAGTACTTC	CAWSSWGRETQYF
TRBJ2-7	NA	TRBV15	NA	TGTGCCACCAGCAGAGTTGGCAACTCCTACGAGCAGTACTTC	CATSRVGNSYEQYF